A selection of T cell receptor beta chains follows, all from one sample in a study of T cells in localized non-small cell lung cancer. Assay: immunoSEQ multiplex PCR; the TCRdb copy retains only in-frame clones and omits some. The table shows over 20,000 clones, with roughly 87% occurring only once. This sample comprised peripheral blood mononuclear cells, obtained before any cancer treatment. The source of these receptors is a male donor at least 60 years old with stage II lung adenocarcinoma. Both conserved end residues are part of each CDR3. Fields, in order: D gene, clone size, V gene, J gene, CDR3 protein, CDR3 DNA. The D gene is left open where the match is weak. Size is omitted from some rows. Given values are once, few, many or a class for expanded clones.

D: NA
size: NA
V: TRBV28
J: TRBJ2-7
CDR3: CASSLKLYRVYEQYF
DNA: TGTGCCAGCAGTTTAAAACTCTACAGGGTCTACGAGCAGTACTTC

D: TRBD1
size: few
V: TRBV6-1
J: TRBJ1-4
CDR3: CASSASGTGKEKLFF
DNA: TGTGCCAGCAGTGCATCCGGGACAGGGAAGGAAAAACTGTTTTTT

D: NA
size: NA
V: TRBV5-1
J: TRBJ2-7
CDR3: CASSISHEQYF
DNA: TGCGCCAGCAGCATTAGCCACGAGCAGTACTTC

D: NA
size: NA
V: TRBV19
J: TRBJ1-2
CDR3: CASSIGVNYGYTF
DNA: TGTGCCAGTAGTATCGGGGTAAACTATGGCTACACCTTC

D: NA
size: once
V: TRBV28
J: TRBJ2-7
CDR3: CASSLISRYEQYF
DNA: TGTGCCAGCAGCCTTATTTCACGGTACGAGCAGTACTTC

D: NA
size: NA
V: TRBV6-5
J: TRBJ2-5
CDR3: CASSSPRTAMGETQYF
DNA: TGTGCCAGCAGTTCCCCCCGGACAGCGATGGGGGAGACCCAGTACTTC

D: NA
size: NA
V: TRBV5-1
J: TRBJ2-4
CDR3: CASSLETGWGKNIQYF
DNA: TGCGCCAGCAGCTTGGAGACAGGTTGGGGCAAAAACATTCAGTACTTC

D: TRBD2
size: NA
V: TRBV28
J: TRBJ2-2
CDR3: CASSRLQAGIGELFF
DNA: TGTGCCAGCAGCCGACTTCAAGCGGGAATCGGGGAGCTGTTTTTT

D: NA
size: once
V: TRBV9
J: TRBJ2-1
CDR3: CASSAGPPGVAHNEQFF
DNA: TGTGCCAGCAGCGCTGGGCCTCCGGGAGTAGCCCATAATGAGCAGTTCTTC

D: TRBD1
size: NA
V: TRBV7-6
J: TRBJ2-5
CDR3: CASSSEMTGTETQYF
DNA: TGTGCCAGCAGCTCGGAAATGACAGGGACGGAGACCCAGTACTTC

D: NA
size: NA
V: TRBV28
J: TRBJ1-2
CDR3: CASSLRGRGKGYTF
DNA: TGTGCCAGCAGTTTACGAGGCAGGGGAAAGGGCTACACCTTC

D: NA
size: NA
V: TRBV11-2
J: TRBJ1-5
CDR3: CASSLDYRQPQHF
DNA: TGTGCCAGCAGCTTAGATTATAGGCAGCCCCAGCATTTT

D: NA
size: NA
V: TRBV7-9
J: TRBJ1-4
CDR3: CASSLGGHLDEKLFF
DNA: TGTGCCAGCAGCTTAGGGGGCCACCTTGATGAAAAACTGTTTTTT

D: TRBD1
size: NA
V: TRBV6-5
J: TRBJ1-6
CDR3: CASSQTGSNSPLHF
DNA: TGTGCCAGCAGCCAGACAGGGAGTAATTCACCCCTCCACTTT

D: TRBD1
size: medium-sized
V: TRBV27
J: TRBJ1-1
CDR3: CASSLSGTGRSEAFF
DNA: TGTGCCAGCAGTTTATCGGGGACAGGAAGATCTGAAGCTTTCTTT

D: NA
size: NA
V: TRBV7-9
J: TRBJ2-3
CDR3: CASSLGDATDTQYF
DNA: TGTGCCAGCAGCCTGGGGGACGCGACGGATACGCAGTATTTT

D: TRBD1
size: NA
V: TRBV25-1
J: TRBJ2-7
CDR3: CASSDPLGGQGKLEQYF
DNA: TGTGCCAGCAGTGATCCTCTTGGGGGACAGGGCAAGCTCGAGCAGTACTTC

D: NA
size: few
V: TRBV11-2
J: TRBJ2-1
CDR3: CASSAGLMRGNEQFF
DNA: TGTGCCAGCAGCGCGGGACTAATGAGGGGGAATGAGCAGTTCTTC

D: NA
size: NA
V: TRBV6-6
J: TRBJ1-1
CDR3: CASTGQLNTEAFF
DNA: TGTGCCAGCACCGGACAGTTAAACACTGAAGCTTTCTTT

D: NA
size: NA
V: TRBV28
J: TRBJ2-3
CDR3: CASSSQAVRNTQYF
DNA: TGTGCCAGCAGTTCTCAAGCGGTTCGAAATACGCAGTATTTT